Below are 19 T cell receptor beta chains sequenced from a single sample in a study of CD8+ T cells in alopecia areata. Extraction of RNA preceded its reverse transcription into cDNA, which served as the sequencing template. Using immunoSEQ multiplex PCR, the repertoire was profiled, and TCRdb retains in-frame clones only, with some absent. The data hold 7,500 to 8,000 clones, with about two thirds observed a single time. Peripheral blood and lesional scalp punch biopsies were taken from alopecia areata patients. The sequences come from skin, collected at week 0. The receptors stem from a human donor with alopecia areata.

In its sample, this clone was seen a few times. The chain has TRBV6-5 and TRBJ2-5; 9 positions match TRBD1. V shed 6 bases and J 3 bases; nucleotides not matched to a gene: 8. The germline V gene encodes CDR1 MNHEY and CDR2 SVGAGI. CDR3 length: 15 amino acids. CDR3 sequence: CASRRTGAGEETQYF. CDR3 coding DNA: TGTGCCAGCAGGAGGACAGGGGCTGGGGAAGAGACCCAGTACTTC.

This CDR3 reads CASSLDGGPGSRYGYTF. The CDR3 DNA sequence: TGTGCCAGCAGCTTAGATGGTGGTCCGGGGTCAAGATATGGCTACACCTTC. The gene calls are TRBV11-2 and TRBJ1-2; D call uncertain. V was clipped by 0 bases and J by 5 bases, with 19 bases between them. CDR1 SGHAT and CDR2 FQNNGV come from the germline V gene. This CDR3 region has 17 residues.

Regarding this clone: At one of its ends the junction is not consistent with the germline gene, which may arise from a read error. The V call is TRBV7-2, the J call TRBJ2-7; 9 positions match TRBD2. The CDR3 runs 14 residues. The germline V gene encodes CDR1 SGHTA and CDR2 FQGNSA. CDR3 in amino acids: CASSLAGYFYEQYF. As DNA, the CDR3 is TGTGCCAGCAGCCTAGCGGGGTACTTCTACGAGCAGTACTTC.

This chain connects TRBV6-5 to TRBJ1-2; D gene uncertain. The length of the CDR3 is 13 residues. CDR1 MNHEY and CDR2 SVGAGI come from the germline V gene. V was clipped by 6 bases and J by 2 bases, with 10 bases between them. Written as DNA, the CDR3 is TGTGCCAGCAGCAGACACCTAAACTATGGCTACACCTTC. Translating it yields CASSRHLNYGYTF.

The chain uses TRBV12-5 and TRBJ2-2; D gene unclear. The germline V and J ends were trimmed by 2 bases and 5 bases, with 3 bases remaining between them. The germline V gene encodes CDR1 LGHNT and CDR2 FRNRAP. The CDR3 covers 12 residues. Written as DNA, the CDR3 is TGTGCTAGTGGTTTGCGGACCGGGGAGCTGTTTTTT. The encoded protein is CASGLRTGELFF.

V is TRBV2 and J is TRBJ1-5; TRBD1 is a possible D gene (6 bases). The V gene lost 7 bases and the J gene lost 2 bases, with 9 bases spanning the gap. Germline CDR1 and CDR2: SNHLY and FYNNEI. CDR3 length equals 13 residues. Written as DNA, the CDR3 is TGTGCCAGCATGGAGGGGGGCAATCAGCCCCAGCATTTT. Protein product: CASMEGGNQPQHF.

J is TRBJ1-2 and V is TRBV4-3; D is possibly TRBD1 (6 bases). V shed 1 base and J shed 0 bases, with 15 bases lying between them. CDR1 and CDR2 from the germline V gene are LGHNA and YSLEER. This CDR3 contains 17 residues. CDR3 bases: TGCGCCAGCAGCCAAGTAGCGACAGGTAGCCCTAACTATGGCTACACCTTC. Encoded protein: CASSQVATGSPNYGYTF.

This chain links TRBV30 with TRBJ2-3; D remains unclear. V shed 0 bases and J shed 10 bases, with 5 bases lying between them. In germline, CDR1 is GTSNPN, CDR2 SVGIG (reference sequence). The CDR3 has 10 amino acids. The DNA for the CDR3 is TGTGCCTGGAGTGTATTACCGCAGTATTTT. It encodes CAWSVLPQYF.

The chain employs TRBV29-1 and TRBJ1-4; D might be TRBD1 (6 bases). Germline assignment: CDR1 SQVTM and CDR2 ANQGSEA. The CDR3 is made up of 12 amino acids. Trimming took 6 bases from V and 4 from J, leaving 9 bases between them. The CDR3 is CSVAQGNEKLFF. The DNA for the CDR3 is TGCAGCGTGGCACAGGGTAATGAAAAACTGTTTTTT.

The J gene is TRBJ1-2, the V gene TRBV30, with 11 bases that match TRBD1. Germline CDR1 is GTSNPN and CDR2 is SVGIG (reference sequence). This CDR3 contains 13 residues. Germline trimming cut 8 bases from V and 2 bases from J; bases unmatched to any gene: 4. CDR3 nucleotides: TGTGCCGTTAGGGACAGGGGGAACTATGGCTACACCTTC. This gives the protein CAVRDRGNYGYTF.

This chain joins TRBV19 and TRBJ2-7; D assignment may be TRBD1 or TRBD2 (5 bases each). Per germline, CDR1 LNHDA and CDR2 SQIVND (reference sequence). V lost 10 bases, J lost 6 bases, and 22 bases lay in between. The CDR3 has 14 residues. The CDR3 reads CAIQRGSLGVEQYF. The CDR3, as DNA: TGTGCCATTCAGAGGGGAAGTCTGGGTGTCGAGCAGTACTTC.

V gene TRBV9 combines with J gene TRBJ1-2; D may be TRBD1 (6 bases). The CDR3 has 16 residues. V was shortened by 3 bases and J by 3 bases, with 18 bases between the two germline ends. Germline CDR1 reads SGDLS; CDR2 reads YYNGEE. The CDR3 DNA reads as TGTGCCAGCAGCGGGGTACCAGGGGATGAGGACTATGGCTACACCTTC. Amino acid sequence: CASSGVPGDEDYGYTF.

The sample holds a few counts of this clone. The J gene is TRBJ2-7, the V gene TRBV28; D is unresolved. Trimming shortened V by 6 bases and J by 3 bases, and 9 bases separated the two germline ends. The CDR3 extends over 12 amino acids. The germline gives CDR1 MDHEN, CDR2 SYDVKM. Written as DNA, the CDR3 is TGTGCCAGCAGCCAACCTGTCTACGAGCAGTACTTC. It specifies CASSQPVYEQYF.

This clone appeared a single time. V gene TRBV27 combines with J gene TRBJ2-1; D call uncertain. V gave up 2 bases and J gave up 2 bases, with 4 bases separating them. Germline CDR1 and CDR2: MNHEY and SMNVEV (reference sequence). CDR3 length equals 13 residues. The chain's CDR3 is CASSLVAYNEQFF. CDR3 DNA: TGTGCCAGCAGTTTAGTAGCCTACAATGAGCAGTTCTTC.

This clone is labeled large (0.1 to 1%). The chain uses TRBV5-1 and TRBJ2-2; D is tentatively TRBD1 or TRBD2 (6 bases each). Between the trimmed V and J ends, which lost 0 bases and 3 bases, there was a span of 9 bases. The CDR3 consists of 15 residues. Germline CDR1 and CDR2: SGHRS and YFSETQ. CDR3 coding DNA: TGCGCCAGCAGCTTGGCGGGGGCCGACACCGGGGAGCTGTTTTTT. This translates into CASSLAGADTGELFF.

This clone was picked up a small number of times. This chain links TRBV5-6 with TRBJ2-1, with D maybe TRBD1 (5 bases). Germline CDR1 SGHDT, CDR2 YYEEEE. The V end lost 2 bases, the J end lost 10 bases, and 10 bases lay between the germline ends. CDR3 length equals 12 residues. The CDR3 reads CASSLLDIEQFF. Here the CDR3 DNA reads TGTGCCAGCAGCTTACTGGACATCGAGCAGTTCTTC.

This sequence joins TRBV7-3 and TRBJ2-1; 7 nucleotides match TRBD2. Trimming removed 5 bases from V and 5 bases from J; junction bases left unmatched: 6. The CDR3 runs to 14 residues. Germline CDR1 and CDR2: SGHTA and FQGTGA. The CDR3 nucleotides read TGTGCCAGCAGCAATCCCGGGACTAACAATGAGCAGTTCTTC. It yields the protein CASSNPGTNNEQFF.

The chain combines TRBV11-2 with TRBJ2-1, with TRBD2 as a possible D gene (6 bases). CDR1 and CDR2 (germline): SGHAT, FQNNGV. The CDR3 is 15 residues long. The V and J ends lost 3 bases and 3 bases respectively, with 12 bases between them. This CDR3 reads CASSFQKGLYNEQFF. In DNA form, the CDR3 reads TGTGCCAGCAGCTTTCAAAAGGGACTCTACAATGAGCAGTTCTTC.

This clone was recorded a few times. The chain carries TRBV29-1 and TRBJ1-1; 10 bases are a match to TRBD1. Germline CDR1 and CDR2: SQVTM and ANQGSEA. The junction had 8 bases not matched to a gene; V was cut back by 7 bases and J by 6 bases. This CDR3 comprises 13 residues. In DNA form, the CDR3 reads TGCAGCGCAATTGGACAGGGGGTATCTGAAGCTTTCTTT. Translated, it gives CSAIGQGVSEAFF.